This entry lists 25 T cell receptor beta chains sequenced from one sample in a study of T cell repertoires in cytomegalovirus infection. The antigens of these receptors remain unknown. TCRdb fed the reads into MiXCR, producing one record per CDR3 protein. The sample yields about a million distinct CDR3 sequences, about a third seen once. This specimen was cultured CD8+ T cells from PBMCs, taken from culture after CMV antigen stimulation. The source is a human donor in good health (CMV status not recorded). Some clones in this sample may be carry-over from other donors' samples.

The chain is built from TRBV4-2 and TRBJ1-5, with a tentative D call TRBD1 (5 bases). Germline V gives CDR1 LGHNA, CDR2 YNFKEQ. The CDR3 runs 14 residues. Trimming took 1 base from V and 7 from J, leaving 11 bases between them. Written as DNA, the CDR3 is TGTGCCAGCAGCCAAGGCCGACAGCTCCAGCCCCAGCATTTT. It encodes CASSQGRQLQPQHF.

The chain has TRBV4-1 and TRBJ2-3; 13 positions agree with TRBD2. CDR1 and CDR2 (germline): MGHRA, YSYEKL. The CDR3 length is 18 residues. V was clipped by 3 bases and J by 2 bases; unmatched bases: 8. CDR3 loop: CASSQLWTSGGDTDTQYF. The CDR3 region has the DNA TGCGCCAGCAGCCAGCTCTGGACTAGCGGGGGAGACACAGATACGCAGTATTTT.

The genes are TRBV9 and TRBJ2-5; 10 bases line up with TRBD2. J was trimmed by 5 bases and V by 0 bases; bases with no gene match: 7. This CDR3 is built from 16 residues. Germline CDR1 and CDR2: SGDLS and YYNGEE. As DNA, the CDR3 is TGTGCCAGCAGCGTAGGTCCTAGCGGGGGAGGGGAGACCCAGTACTTC. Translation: CASSVGPSGGGETQYF.

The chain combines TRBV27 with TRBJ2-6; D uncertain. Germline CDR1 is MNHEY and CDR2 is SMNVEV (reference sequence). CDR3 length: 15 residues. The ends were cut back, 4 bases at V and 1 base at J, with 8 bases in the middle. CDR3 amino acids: CASSWIGSGANVLTF. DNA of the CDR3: TGTGCCAGCAGTTGGATAGGGTCTGGGGCCAACGTCCTGACTTTC.

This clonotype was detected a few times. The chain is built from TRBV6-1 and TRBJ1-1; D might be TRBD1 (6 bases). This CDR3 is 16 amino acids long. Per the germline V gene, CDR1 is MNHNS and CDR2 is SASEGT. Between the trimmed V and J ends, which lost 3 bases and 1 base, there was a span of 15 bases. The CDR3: CASSDSLRTANTEAFF. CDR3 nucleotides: TGTGCCAGCAGTGACTCATTACGGACAGCGAACACTGAAGCTTTCTTT.

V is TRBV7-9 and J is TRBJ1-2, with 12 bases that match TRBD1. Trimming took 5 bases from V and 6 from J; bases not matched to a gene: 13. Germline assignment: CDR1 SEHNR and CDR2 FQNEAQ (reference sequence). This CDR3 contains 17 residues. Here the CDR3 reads CASSPPGQGAREHGYTF. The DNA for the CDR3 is TGTGCCAGCAGCCCACCGGGACAGGGGGCGCGAGAGCATGGCTACACCTTC.

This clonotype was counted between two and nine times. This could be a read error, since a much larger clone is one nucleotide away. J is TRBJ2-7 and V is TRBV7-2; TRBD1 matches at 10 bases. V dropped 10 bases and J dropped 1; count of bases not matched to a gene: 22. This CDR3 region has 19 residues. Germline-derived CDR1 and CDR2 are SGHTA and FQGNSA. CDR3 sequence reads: CANRSSFSVGTGESYEQYV. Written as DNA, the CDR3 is TGTGCCAACAGGTCATCCTTCTCAGTCGGGACAGGGGAATCCTACGAGCAGTACGTC.

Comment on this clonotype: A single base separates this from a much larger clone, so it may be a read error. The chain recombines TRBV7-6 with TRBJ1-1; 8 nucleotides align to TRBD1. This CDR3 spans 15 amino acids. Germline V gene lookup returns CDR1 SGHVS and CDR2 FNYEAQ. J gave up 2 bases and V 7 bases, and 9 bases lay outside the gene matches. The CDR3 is CASTFRQGRNTEAFF. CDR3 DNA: TGTGCCAGCACCTTTAGACAGGGGCGTAACACTGAAGCTTTCTTT.

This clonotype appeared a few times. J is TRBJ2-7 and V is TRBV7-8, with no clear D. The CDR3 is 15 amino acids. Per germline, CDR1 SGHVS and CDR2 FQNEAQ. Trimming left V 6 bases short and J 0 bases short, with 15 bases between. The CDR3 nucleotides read TGTGCCAGCAGTGCCACCGAATTCTTCTCCTACGAGCAGTACTTC. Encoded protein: CASSATEFFSYEQYF.

The CDR3 region is CATSIPTDTQYF. The DNA for the CDR3 is TGTGCCACCAGCATCCCCACAGATACGCAGTATTTT. This rearrangement joins TRBV15 to TRBJ2-3; D gene ambiguous. V was clipped by 4 bases and J by 2 bases, with 4 bases between them. The CDR3 contains 12 residues. The germline V gene encodes CDR1 LNHNV and CDR2 YYDKDF (reference sequence).

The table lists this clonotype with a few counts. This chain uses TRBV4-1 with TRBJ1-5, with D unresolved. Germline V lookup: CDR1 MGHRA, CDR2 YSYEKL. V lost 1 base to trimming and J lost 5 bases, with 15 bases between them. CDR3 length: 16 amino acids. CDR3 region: CASSQVYGVGDQPQHF. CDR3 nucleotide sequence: TGCGCCAGCAGCCAAGTATACGGCGTTGGGGATCAGCCCCAGCATTTT.

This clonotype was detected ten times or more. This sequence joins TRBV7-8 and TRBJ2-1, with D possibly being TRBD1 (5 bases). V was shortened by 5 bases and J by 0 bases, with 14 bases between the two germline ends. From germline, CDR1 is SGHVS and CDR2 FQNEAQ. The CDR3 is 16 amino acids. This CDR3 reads CASSPRGQSSYNEQFF. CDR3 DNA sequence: TGTGCCAGCAGCCCCCGAGGACAAAGCTCCTACAATGAGCAGTTCTTC. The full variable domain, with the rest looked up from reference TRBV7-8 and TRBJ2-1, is GAGVSQSPRYKVAKRGQDVALRCDPISGHVSLFWYQQALGQGPEFLTYFQNEAQLDKSGLPSDRFFAERPEGSVSTLKIQRTQQEDSAVYLCASSPRGQSSYNEQFFGPGTRLTVL.

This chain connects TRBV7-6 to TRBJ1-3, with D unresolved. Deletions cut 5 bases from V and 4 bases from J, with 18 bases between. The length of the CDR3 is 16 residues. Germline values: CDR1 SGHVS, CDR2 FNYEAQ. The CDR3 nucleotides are TGTGCCAGCAGCGAAGAAAGCCTCTGGCCAGGAAACACCATATATTTT. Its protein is CASSEESLWPGNTIYF.

CDR3 in amino acids: CASSLWSASDEDTQYF. The CDR3 DNA reads TGTGCCAGCAGTTTATGGTCAGCCAGCGATGAAGATACGCAGTATTTT. This chain uses TRBV12-3 or TRBV12-4 with TRBJ2-3; the D is unclear. Between the trimmed V and J ends, which lost 2 bases and 5 bases, there was a span of 17 bases. CDR3 size: 16 residues.

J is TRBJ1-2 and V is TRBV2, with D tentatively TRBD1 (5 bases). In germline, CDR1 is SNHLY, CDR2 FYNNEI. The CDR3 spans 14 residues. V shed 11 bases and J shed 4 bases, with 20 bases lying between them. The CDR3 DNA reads TGTGCCTCAGCGGGGGGTTTGACGCTCTATGGCTACACCTTC. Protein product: CASAGGLTLYGYTF.

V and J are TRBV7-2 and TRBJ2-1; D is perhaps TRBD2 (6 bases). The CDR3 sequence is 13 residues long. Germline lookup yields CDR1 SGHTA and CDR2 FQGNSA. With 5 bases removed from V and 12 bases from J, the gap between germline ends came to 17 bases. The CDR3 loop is CASSHLGEDGQFF. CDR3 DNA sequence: TGTGCCAGCAGCCACCTGGGGGAGGATGGGCAGTTCTTC.

Here the CDR3 reads CASSAWGAGANVLTF. In DNA, the CDR3 is TGTGCCAGCAGTGCCTGGGGGGCTGGGGCCAACGTCCTGACTTTC. The chain links TRBV6-2 or TRBV6-3 to TRBJ2-6; tentatively, D is TRBD2 (6 bases). The CDR3 covers 15 residues. Germline lookup yields CDR1 MNHEY and CDR2 SVGEGT. Trimming removed 5 bases at V and 2 bases at J, with 10 bases between.

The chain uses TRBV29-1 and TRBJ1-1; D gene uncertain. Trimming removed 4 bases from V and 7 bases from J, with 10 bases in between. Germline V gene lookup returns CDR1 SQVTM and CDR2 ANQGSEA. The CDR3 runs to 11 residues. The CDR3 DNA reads TGCAGCGTTGTAAGGGTGGGTGAAGCTTTCTTT. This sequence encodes CSVVRVGEAFF.

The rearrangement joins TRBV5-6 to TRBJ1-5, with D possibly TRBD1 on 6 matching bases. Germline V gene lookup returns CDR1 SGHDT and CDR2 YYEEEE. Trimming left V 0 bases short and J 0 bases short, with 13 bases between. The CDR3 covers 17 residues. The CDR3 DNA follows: TGTGCCAGCAGCTTGGCGCAGGGGATATCTAGCAATCAGCCCCAGCATTTT. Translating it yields CASSLAQGISSNQPQHF.

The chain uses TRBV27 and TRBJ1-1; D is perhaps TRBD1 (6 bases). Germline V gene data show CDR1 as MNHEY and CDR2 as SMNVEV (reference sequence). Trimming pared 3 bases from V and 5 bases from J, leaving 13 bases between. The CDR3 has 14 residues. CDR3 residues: CASSFQGSGTEAFF. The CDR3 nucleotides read TGTGCCAGCAGTTTCCAGGGGAGTGGGACTGAAGCTTTCTTT.

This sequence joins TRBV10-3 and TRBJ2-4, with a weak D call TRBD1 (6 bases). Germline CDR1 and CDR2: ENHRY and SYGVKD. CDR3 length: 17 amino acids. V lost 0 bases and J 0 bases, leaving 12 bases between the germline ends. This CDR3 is CAISESGDTLAKNIQYF. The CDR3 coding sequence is TGTGCCATCAGTGAGTCGGGGGACACCCTAGCCAAAAACATTCAGTACTTC.

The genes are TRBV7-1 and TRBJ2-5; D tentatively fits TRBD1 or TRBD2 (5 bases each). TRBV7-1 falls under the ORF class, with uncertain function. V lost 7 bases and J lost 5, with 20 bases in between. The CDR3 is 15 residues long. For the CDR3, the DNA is TGTGCCAGCACCCCGGGACGTTCGGACGTGGAGACCCAGTACTTC. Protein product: CASTPGRSDVETQYF.

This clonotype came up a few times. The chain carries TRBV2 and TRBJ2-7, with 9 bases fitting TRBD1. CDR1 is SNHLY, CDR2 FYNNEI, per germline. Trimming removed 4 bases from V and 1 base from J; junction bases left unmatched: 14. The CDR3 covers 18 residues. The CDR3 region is CASSGTLGTGIGSYEQYF. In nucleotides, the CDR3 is TGTGCCAGCAGTGGAACCCTCGGGACAGGGATCGGGTCCTACGAGCAGTACTTC.

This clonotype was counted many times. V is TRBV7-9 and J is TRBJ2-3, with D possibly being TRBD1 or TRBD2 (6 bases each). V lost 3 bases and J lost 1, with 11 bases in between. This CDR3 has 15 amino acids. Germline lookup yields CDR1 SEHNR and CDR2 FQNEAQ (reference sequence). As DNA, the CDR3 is TGTGCCAGCAGCTTTAAGGGGGGTCGCACAGATACGCAGTATTTT. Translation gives CASSFKGGRTDTQYF.

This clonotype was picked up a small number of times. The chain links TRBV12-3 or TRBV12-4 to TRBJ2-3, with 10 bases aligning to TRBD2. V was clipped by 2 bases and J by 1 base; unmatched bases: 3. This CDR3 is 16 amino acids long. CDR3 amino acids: CASSLPTSGGTDTQYF. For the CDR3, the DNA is TGTGCCAGCAGTTTACCCACTAGCGGGGGCACAGATACGCAGTATTTT.